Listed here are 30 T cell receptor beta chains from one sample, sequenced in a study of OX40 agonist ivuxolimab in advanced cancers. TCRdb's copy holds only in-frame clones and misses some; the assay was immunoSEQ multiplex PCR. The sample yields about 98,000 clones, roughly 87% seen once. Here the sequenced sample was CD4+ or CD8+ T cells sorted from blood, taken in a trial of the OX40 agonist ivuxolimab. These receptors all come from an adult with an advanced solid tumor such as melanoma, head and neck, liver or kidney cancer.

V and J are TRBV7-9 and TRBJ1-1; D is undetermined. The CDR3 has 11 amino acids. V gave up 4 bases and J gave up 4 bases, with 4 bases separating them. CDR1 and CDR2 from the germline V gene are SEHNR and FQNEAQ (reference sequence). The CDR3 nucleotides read TGTGCCAGCAGCTCACTCACTGAAGCTTTCTTT. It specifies CASSSLTEAFF.

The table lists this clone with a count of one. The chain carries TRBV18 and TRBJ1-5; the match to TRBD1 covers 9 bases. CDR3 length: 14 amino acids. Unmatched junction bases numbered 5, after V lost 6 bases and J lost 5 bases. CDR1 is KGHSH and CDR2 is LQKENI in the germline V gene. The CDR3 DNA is TGTGCCAGCTCGCCTACAGGGGGCGATCAGCCCCAGCATTTT. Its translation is CASSPTGGDQPQHF.

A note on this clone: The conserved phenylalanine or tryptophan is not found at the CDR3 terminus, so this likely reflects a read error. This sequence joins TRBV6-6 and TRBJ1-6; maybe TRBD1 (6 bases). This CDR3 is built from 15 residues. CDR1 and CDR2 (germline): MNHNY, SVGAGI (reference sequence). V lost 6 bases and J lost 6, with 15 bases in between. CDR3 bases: TGTGCCAGCAGACCAGCGGACAGCACTAATTCACCCCTCCACCTT. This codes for CASRPADSTNSPLHL.

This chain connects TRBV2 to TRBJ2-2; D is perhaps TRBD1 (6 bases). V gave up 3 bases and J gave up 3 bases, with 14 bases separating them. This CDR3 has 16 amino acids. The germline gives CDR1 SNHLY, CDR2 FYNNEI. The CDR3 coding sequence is TGTGCCAGCAGTGAGACAGGACGGGTCGACACCGGGGAGCTGTTTTTT. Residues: CASSETGRVDTGELFF. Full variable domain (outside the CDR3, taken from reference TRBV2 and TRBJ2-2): EPEVTQTPSHQVTQMGQEVILRCVPISNHLYFYWYRQILGQKVEFLVSFYNNEISEKSEIFDDQFSVERPDGSNFTLKIRSTKLEDSAMYFCASSETGRVDTGELFFGEGSRLTVL.

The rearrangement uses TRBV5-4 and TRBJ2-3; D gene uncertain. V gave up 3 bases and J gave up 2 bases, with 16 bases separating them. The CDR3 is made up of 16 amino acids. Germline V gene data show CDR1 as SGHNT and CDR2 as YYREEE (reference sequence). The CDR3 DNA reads TGTGCCAGCAGCTCGACGAATTTTGCGGACACAGATACGCAGTATTTT. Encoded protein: CASSSTNFADTDTQYF.

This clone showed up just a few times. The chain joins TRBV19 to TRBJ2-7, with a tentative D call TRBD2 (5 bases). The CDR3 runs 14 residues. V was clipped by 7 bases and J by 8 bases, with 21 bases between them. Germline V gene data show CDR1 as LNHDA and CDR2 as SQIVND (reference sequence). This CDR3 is CASNQPGRPHQQYF. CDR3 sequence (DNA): TGTGCCAGTAACCAACCGGGAAGACCTCACCAGCAGTACTTC.

The CDR3 nucleotides are TGTGCCAGCAGTCTCGATCTAGGGGAGACCCAGTACTTC. It codes for CASSLDLGETQYF. The rearrangement uses TRBV2 and TRBJ2-5; no clear D gene. Trimming took 5 bases from V and 5 from J, leaving 12 bases between them. The CDR3 runs 13 residues. CDR1 and CDR2 (germline): SNHLY, FYNNEI.

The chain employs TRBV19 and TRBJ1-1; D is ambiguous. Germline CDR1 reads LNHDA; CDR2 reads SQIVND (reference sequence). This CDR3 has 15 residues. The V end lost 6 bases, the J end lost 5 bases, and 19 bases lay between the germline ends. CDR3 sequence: CASRVGGSTGTEAFF. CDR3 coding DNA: TGTGCCAGTAGAGTGGGTGGCAGCACGGGGACTGAAGCTTTCTTT.

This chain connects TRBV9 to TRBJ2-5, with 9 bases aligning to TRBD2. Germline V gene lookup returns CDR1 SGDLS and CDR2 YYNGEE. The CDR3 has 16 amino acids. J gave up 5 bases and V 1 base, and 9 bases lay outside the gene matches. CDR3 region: CASSVLGGGVRETQYF. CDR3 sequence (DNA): TGTGCCAGCAGCGTACTTGGCGGGGGGGTCAGGGAGACCCAGTACTTC.

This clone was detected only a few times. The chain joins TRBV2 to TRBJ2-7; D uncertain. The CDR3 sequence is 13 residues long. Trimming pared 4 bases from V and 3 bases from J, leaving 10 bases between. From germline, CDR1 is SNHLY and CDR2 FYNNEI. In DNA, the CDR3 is TGTGCCAGCAGTGCTGACACGATCTACGAGCAGTACTTC. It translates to CASSADTIYEQYF. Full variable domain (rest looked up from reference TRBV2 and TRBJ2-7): EPEVTQTPSHQVTQMGQEVILRCVPISNHLYFYWYRQILGQKVEFLVSFYNNEISEKSEIFDDQFSVERPDGSNFTLKIRSTKLEDSAMYFCASSADTIYEQYFGPGTRLTVT.

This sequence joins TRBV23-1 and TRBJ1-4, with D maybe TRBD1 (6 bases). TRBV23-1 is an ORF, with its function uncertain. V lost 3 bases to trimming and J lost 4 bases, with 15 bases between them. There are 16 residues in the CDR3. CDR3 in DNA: TGCGCCAGCAGTCAGCTCCGGACAGCGTTTAATGAAAAACTGTTTTTT. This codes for CASSQLRTAFNEKLFF.

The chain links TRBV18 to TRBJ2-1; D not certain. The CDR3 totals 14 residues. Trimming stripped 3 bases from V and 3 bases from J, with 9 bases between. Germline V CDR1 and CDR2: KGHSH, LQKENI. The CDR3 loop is CASSPGQDYNEQFF. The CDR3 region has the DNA TGTGCCAGCTCACCTGGGCAGGACTACAATGAGCAGTTCTTC.

As DNA, the CDR3 is TGTGCCAGTTTCCAGGGGGCTGTGAACGAGCAGTACTTC. Its translation is CASFQGAVNEQYF. The chain links TRBV2 to TRBJ2-7, with TRBD1 matching 8 bases. Germline lookup yields CDR1 SNHLY and CDR2 FYNNEI. V lost 9 bases to trimming and J lost 5 bases; unmatched junction nucleotides: 9. This CDR3 is built from 13 residues.

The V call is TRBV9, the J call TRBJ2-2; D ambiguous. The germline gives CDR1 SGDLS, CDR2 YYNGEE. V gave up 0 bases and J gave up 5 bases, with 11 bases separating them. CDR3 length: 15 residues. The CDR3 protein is CASSVDTFGTGELFF. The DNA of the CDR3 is TGTGCCAGCAGCGTAGACACCTTTGGGACCGGGGAGCTGTTTTTT.

Here the CDR3 DNA reads TGCGCCAGCAGCTCCGAGGGGGCGGATCAGCCCCAGCATTTT. Protein product: CASSSEGADQPQHF. This chain uses TRBV5-1 with TRBJ1-5; 7 bases are shared with TRBD1. Germline V lookup: CDR1 SGHRS, CDR2 YFSETQ. J gave up 5 bases and V 3 bases, and 5 bases lay outside the gene matches. The CDR3 loop spans 14 amino acids. The full variable domain, in which reference TRBV5-1 and TRBJ1-5 provide the parts outside the CDR3, is KAGVTQTPRYLIKTRGQQVTLSCSPISGHRSVSWYQQTPGQGLQFLFEYFSETQRNKGNFPGRFSGRQFSNSRSEMNVSTLELGDSALYLCASSSEGADQPQHFGDGTRLSIL.

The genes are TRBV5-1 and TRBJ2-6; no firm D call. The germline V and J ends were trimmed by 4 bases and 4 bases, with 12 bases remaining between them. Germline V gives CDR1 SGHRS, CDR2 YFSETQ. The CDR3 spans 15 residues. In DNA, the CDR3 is TGCGCCAGCAGCCCCGGAGCTCTGGGGGCCAACGTCCTGACTTTC. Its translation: CASSPGALGANVLTF. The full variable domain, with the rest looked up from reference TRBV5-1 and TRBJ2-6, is KAGVTQTPRYLIKTRGQQVTLSCSPISGHRSVSWYQQTPGQGLQFLFEYFSETQRNKGNFPGRFSGRQFSNSRSEMNVSTLELGDSALYLCASSPGALGANVLTFGAGSRLTVL.

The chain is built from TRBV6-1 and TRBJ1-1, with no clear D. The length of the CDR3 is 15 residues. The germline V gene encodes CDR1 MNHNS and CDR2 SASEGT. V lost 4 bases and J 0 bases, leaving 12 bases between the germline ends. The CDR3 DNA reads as TGTGCCAGCAGTGGCCAGTCCCTCATGAACACTGAAGCTTTCTTT. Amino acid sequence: CASSGQSLMNTEAFF.

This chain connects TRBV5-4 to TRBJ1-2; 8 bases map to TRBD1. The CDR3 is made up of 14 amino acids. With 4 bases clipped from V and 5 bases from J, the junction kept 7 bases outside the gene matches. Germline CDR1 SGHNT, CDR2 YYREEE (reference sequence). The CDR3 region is CASSPQDRAYGYTF. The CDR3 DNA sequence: TGTGCCAGCAGCCCGCAGGACAGGGCTTATGGCTACACCTTC. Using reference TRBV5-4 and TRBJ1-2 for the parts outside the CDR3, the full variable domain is ETGVTQSPTHLIKTRGQQVTLRCSSQSGHNTVSWYQQALGQGPQFIFQYYREEENGRGNFPPRFSGLQFPNYSSELNVNALELDDSALYLCASSPQDRAYGYTFGSGTRLTVV.

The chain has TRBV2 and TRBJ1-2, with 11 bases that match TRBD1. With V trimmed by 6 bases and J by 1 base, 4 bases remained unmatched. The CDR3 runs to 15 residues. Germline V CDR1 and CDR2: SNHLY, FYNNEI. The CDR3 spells CASSGQGALNYGYTF. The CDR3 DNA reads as TGTGCCAGCAGCGGACAGGGGGCGCTTAACTATGGCTACACCTTC.

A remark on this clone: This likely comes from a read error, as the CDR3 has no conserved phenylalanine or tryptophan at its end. CDR3: CASSWGGYGSSPLHL. The CDR3, as DNA: TGTGCCAGCAGCTGGGGGGGATACGGAAGTTCACCCCTCCACCTT. The chain carries TRBV5-4 and TRBJ1-6; perhaps TRBD1 as D (5 bases). With 3 bases removed from V and 9 bases from J, the gap between germline ends came to 16 bases. The CDR3 extends over 15 amino acids. Germline V gives CDR1 SGHNT, CDR2 YYREEE (reference sequence).

The CDR3 here is CASSFASREQYF. The CDR3 DNA follows: TGTGCCAGCAGTTTTGCAAGTCGCGAGCAGTACTTC. The rearrangement uses TRBV7-6 and TRBJ2-7; D gene unclear. Trimming removed 6 bases at V and 6 bases at J, with 12 bases between. The CDR3 runs to 12 residues. Germline V gene data show CDR1 as SGHVS and CDR2 as FNYEAQ.

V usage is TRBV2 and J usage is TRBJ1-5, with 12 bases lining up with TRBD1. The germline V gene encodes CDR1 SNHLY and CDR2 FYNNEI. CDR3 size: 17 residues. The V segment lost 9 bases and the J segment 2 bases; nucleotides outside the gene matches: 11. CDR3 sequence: CARSGTGGVLGNQPQHF. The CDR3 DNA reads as TGTGCCAGGAGCGGGACAGGGGGCGTGTTGGGCAATCAGCCCCAGCATTTT.

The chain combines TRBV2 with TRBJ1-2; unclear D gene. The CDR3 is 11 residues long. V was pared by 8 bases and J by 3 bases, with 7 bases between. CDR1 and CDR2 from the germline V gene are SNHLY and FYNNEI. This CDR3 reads CASGGDYGYTF. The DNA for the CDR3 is TGTGCCAGCGGTGGAGACTATGGCTACACCTTC.

The CDR3 loop is CASSLAGERETEAFF. CDR3 nucleotides: TGCGCCAGCAGCTTGGCCGGTGAGCGGGAGACTGAAGCTTTCTTT. The chain is built from TRBV5-1 and TRBJ1-1, with unresolved D. Per germline, CDR1 SGHRS and CDR2 YFSETQ. Trimming shortened V by 0 bases and J by 5 bases, and 14 bases separated the two germline ends. The CDR3 contains 15 residues.

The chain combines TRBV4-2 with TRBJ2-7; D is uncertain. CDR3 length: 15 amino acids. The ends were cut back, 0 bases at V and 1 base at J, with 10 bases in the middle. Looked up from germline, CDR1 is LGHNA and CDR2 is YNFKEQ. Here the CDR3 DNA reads TGTGCCAGCAGCCAAGATCTGAAGGGATCCTACGAGCAGTACTTC. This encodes CASSQDLKGSYEQYF.

For the CDR3, the DNA is TGTGCCAGCTTCTACGGACAGAACACTGAAGCTTTCTTT. Translated: CASFYGQNTEAFF. This chain joins TRBV18 and TRBJ1-1; a weak D match, TRBD1 (5 bases). The CDR3 covers 13 residues. V was clipped by 7 bases and J by 1 base, with 10 bases between them. Germline V CDR1 and CDR2: KGHSH, LQKENI.

CDR3 sequence reads: CASSQERPGKAVNEQFF. The CDR3 DNA sequence: TGTGCCAGCAGCCAAGAAAGGCCGGGGAAGGCTGTGAATGAGCAGTTCTTC. The chain combines TRBV14 with TRBJ2-1; a weak D match, TRBD2 (5 bases). V dropped 0 bases and J dropped 7 bases, with 19 bases sitting between them. The CDR3 runs to 17 residues. Germline values: CDR1 SGHDN, CDR2 FVKESK.

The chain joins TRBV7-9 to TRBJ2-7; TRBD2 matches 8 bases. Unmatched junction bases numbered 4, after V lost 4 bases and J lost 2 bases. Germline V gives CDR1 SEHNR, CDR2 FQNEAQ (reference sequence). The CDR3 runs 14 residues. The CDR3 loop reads CASSSRGGTYEQYF. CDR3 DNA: TGTGCCAGCAGCTCACGGGGGGGAACCTACGAGCAGTACTTC.

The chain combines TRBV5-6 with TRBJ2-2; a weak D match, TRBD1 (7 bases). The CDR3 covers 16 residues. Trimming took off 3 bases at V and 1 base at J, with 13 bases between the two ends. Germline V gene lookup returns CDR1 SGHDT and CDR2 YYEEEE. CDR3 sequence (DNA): TGTGCCAGCAGCTCCCGCGGGACAGAGAACACCGGGGAGCTGTTTTTT. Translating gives CASSSRGTENTGELFF. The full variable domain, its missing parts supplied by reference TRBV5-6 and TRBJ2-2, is DAGVTQSPTHLIKTRGQQVTLRCSPKSGHDTVSWYQQALGQGPQFIFQYYEEEERQRGNFPDRFSGHQFPNYSSELNVNALLLGDSALYLCASSSRGTENTGELFFGEGSRLTVL.

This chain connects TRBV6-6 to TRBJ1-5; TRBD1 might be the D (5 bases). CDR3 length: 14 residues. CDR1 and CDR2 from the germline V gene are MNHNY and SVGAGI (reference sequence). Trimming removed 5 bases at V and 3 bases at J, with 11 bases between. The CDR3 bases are TGTGCCAGCAGTAAGGGACTTGTCAATCAGCCCCAGCATTTT. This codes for CASSKGLVNQPQHF.